This T cell receptor beta chain was documented in a study of low-dose radiotherapy and immunotherapy resistance in tumors. First-strand cDNA used TRAV- and TRBV-specific primers, covering alpha and beta chains. Amplification, which lasted around 18 PCR cycles, used a constant-region primer and V-primer adapter to amplify TCRs. TCRdb ran MiXCR on the reads and lists one entry per CDR3 protein. This table holds about 9,800 distinct CDR3 sequences, approximately 72% found once. This CDR3 contains 15 residues. Per the germline V gene, CDR1 is MGHDK and CDR2 is SYGVNS. V trimming: 1 base; J trimming: 7 bases; junction bases outside the gene matches: 5.

This chain joins TRBV25-1 and TRBJ2-2, with TRBD2 identical over 8 bases. The sequence was collected from a human donor with advanced metastatic prostate, ovarian, gallbladder or colorectal cancer (not recorded which). This table probably holds off-target reads from a library built for another chain. The DNA for the CDR3 is TGTGCCAGCAGTGAATCCGGACTAGCCGGCGGGGAGCTGTTTTTT. Its translation: CASSESGLAGGELFF.